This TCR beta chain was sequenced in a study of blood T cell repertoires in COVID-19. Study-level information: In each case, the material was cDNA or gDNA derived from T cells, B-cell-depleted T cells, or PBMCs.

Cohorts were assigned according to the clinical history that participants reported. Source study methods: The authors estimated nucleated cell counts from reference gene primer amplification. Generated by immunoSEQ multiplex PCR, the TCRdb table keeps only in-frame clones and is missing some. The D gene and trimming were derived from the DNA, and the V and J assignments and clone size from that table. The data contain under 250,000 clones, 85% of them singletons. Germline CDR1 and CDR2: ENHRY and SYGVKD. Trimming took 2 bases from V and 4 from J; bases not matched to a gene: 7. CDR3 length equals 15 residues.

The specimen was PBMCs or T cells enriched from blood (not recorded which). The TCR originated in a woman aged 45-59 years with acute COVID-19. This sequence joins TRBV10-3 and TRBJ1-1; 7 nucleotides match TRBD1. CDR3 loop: CAISEPTGLSTEAFF. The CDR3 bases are TGTGCCATCAGTGAGCCGACAGGGCTTAGCACTGAAGCTTTCTTT.